This is a list of T cell receptor beta chains from one sample in a study of Tregs in tolerant kidney transplant recipients. Produced via immunoSEQ multiplex PCR; TCRdb's table is partial and in-frame only. The table lists about 52,000 clones, about 89% of them singletons. The sequences come from CD8+ T cells from blood (PBMCs), collected 24 months after the transplant. The origin of the receptors is a human patient who received a combined kidney and bone marrow transplant. Part of the T cell pool may stem from the graft donor. Both conserved end residues are part of each CDR3. The D gene is left open where the match is weak. The size of a clone is reported for some rows only, either as once, few or many, or as a class for expanded clones.

j_call v_call d_call clone_size cdr3_nt cdr3_aa
TRBJ2-5 TRBV7-7 NA once TGTGCCAGCAGCCCGCTGGGGCGGAGCTTGGGAGAGACCCAGTACTTC CASSPLGRSLGETQYF
TRBJ1-6 TRBV27 TRBD1 NA TGTGCCAGCAGTCCGAGACAGGGAACTAGCTCCTATAATTCCCCCCTCCACTTT CASSPRQGTSSYNSPLHF
TRBJ2-1 TRBV9 NA NA TGTGCCAGCAGCGTAGGAACTAGTGATCGGTTCTTC CASSVGTSDRFF
TRBJ2-2 TRBV7-6 NA once TGTGCCAGCAGCTTATCCGGGAGTATCACCGGGGAGCTGTTTTTT CASSLSGSITGELFF
TRBJ2-7 TRBV7-2 TRBD2 NA TGTGCCAGCAGTAGCGGGAGCAACGAGCAGTACTTC CASSSGSNEQYF
TRBJ2-1 TRBV9 NA NA TGTGCCAGCTCCTATAGCGGATACAATGAGCAGTTCTTC CASSYSGYNEQFF
TRBJ2-7 TRBV20-1 NA once TGCAGTGCTAGAGACCTATACGAGCAGTACTTC CSARDLYEQYF
TRBJ2-7 TRBV7-9 NA once TGTGCCAGCAGCTACGCGGGGCAGGGTCCCTACGAGCAGTACTTC CASSYAGQGPYEQYF
TRBJ1-5 TRBV15 TRBD1 NA TGTGCCACCAGCGCCTTCAGGGGGGGACAGGGCAATCAGCCCCAGCATTTT CATSAFRGGQGNQPQHF
TRBJ2-3 TRBV6-5 NA NA TGTGCCAGCAGTTACCGGGGCACAGATACGCAGTATTTT CASSYRGTDTQYF
TRBJ1-1 TRBV9 NA NA TGTGCCAGCAGCTCCTTCTCAGGGGAGAACACTGAAGCTTTCTTT CASSSFSGENTEAFF
TRBJ2-7 TRBV11-3 TRBD2 NA TGTGCCAGCAGCACCCGACTAGCGGGGGGGGCCTACGCCTACGAGCAGTACTTC CASSTRLAGGAYAYEQYF
TRBJ2-1 TRBV7-6 NA NA TGTGCCAGCAGCTTTAGCGGTTACAATGAGCAGTTCTTC CASSFSGYNEQFF
TRBJ1-2 TRBV5-6 NA NA TGTGCCAGCAGCGTCGCGGCCGCGAACTACACCTTC CASSVAAANYTF
TRBJ2-4 TRBV10-2 TRBD2 NA TGCGCCAGCAGTGGAGGCGGGGGAAACATTCAGTACTTC CASSGGGGNIQYF
TRBJ2-7 TRBV7-6 TRBD1 NA TGTGCCAGCAGCTTATACGGACAGGGAAACGAGCAGTACTTC CASSLYGQGNEQYF
TRBJ2-4 TRBV2 NA NA TGTGCCAGCAGTGAAAGGGTGGTAGGGGGGGCCCTTTACATTCTTCAGTACTTC CASSERVVGGALYILQYF
TRBJ1-2 TRBV7-9 NA NA TGTGCCAGCAGCCTACTAGACGCTGGCTATGGCTACACCTTC CASSLLDAGYGYTF
TRBJ2-7 TRBV7-9 NA NA TGTGCCAGCAGCTTTTTACAGGGAACCGGACGGGACTACGAGCAGTACTTC CASSFLQGTGRDYEQYF
TRBJ2-3 TRBV27 TRBD2 NA TGTGCCAGCAGTTTGAGGACTAGCGGGAACACAGATACGCAGTATTTT CASSLRTSGNTDTQYF
TRBJ2-7 TRBV27 TRBD1 NA TGTGCCAGCAGTTTGCCGCCAGGGGGCGGGCGGGAGCAGTACTTC CASSLPPGGGREQYF
TRBJ2-2 TRBV4-2 TRBD2 NA TGTGCCAGCAGCCAAGAAGGGGCGGGGGGGCATCGGCTCGACACCGGGGAGCTGTTTTTT CASSQEGAGGHRLDTGELFF
TRBJ1-5 TRBV5-8 NA NA TGTGCCAGCAGCTATGTCCAACAGGGTCAGCCCCAGCATTTT CASSYVQQGQPQHF
TRBJ2-7 TRBV21-1 NA NA TGTGCCAGCAGCCGGTCTATGAGCGGAACCTTCTACGAGCAGTACTTC CASSRSMSGTFYEQYF
TRBJ2-7 TRBV28 TRBD1 NA TGTGCCAGCAGCCGGACAGGGGACTACGAGCAGTACTTC CASSRTGDYEQYF
TRBJ2-2 TRBV7-2 NA NA TGTGCCAGCAGCGCATATTTAGTAAAGAGGAGTAACACCGGGGAGCTGTTTTTT CASSAYLVKRSNTGELFF
TRBJ2-5 TRBV10-3 NA NA TGTGCCACCGGCGGCGCTTCCCAAGAGGCCCAGTACTTC CATGGASQEAQYF
TRBJ2-7 TRBV5-6 TRBD2 NA TGTGCCAGCAGCCCGGGACTAGCGGAAGCCGAAAGCTCCTACGAGCAGTACTTC CASSPGLAEAESSYEQYF
TRBJ2-2 TRBV9 TRBD1 NA TGTGCCAGCAGCGCGGGACAGGGGGCTTCCGGGGAGCTGTTTTTT CASSAGQGASGELFF
TRBJ2-3 TRBV13 TRBD2 NA TGTGCCAGCAGCAGCTGGACTAGCCGGGAAGATACGCAGTATTTT CASSSWTSREDTQYF
TRBJ2-3 TRBV9 NA NA TGTGCCAGCAGCTTTTCTATGTCTGGCACAGATACGCAGTATTTT CASSFSMSGTDTQYF
TRBJ2-5 TRBV28 NA NA TGTGCCAGCAGTTTACGGGGGAGCCCCTTCCAAGAGACCCAGTACTTC CASSLRGSPFQETQYF
TRBJ2-7 TRBV7-7 TRBD1 NA TGTGCCAGCAGCCCCGGACAGGGTAACGAGCAGTACTTC CASSPGQGNEQYF
TRBJ2-5 TRBV7-8 TRBD1 NA TGTGCCAGCAGCACAGGACCAGGGGGAGAGACCCAGTACTTC CASSTGPGGETQYF
TRBJ2-1 TRBV30 TRBD2 NA TGTGCCTGGAGCCCGGGACTAACAACACGGAGCTCCTACAATGAGCAGTTCTTC CAWSPGLTTRSSYNEQFF
TRBJ2-2 TRBV9 NA NA TGTGCCAGCAGCGTCCCCCCGGGGACAGGGGAGCTGTTTTTT CASSVPPGTGELFF
TRBJ1-2 TRBV7-3 NA NA TGTGCCAGCAGCTTAGATCAGGGGCCGGGAGGCTACACCTTC CASSLDQGPGGYTF
TRBJ1-5 TRBV28 NA NA TGTGCCAGCAGTCACACAGGGTTCAGGAGCAATCAGCCCCAGCATTTT CASSHTGFRSNQPQHF
TRBJ1-1 TRBV29-1 NA NA TGCAGCGTTGTCCGTTCGAACACTGAAGCTTTCTTT CSVVRSNTEAFF
TRBJ2-1 TRBV29-1 TRBD2 NA TGCAGCGTTAACAGCGGGGAAAATGAGCAGTTCTTC CSVNSGENEQFF
TRBJ1-2 TRBV6-5 TRBD1 NA TGTGCCAGCAGTTACGCCGGGACAGTCTATGGCTACACCTTC CASSYAGTVYGYTF
TRBJ2-3 TRBV13 NA few TGTGCCAGCAGCCAAGTGGGGGGACCCACAGATACGCAGTATTTT CASSQVGGPTDTQYF
TRBJ2-3 TRBV6-1 NA NA TGTGCCAGCTTCGTGGGACAAGCCACAGATACGCAGTATTTT CASFVGQATDTQYF
TRBJ2-5 TRBV19 TRBD1 NA TGTGCCAGTAGTATCGGGACAGAGGGAGAGACCCAGTACTTC CASSIGTEGETQYF
TRBJ2-7 TRBV4-3 NA NA TGCGCCAGCAGCCAAGGGACACCCTCCTACGAGCAGTACTTC CASSQGTPSYEQYF
TRBJ1-2 TRBV4-1 NA once TGCGCCAGCAGCCAATCCCAGGGGAACTATGGCTACACCTTC CASSQSQGNYGYTF
TRBJ1-2 TRBV27 TRBD1 NA TGTGCCAGCAGTTTCACAGGGGGCAACTATGGCTACACCTTC CASSFTGGNYGYTF
TRBJ2-3 TRBV7-2 TRBD2 NA TGTGCCAGCAGCTTAGCGAAGGGACTAGCTAGCACAGATACGCAGTATTTT CASSLAKGLASTDTQYF
TRBJ1-5 TRBV28 NA NA TGTGCCAGCAGTTTTTTGACAGCTAATCAGCCCCAGCATTTT CASSFLTANQPQHF
TRBJ1-2 TRBV7-9 NA once TGTGCCAGCAGCTTAATCCCGACAGCCCACTATGGCTACACCTTC CASSLIPTAHYGYTF
TRBJ2-7 TRBV20-1 NA NA TGCAGTGCTAGAGGCGCCTACGAGCAGTACTTC CSARGAYEQYF
TRBJ2-7 TRBV7-6 TRBD1 NA TGTGCCAGCAGCTTAGGCGGGACAGGGGGCTACGAGCAGTACTTC CASSLGGTGGYEQYF
TRBJ2-7 TRBV9 TRBD2 NA TGTGCCAGCAGCGCGGCGGGGGGCTCCTACGAGCAGTACTTC CASSAAGGSYEQYF